Reported below is one T cell receptor beta chain. This record belongs to a study of cytomegalovirus exposure and HLA in healthy donors. Germline-derived CDR1 and CDR2 are SGDLS and YYNGEE. CDR3 length: 15 residues. V lost 3 bases and J 2 bases, leaving 14 bases between the germline ends. The PCR ran on 60 Vbeta and 13 Jbeta primers. Libraries were prepared by immunoSEQ multiplex PCR; TCRdb keeps only in-frame clonotypes and omits some of them. The sample has around 110,000 clones; roughly 80% are singletons. The genes are TRBV9 and TRBJ1-2, with TRBD1 as a possible D gene (6 bases). This receptor was obtained from a man aged 30 to 45 in good health and CMV-seronegative. What was sequenced was PBMCs. CDR3 protein: CASSGGGLRNYGYTF. The CDR3, as DNA: TGTGCCAGCAGCGGGGGGGGGCTGAGGAACTATGGCTACACCTTC.